What follows are 2 T cell receptor beta chains derived from one specimen sequenced in a study of response to subunit inactivated influenza vaccine. TCRdb reprocessed the RT-PCR reads via MiXCR and lists one record per CDR3 protein. The sample comprises hundreds of thousands of distinct CDR3 sequences, approximately 16% of which are singletons, and 2.5% to 3.5% rests with the top ten. The input for sequencing was CD4+ T cells sorted from PBMCs, taken 23 to 25 months after vaccination. These receptors were obtained from a man aged 50-75 years who received an inactivated influenza vaccine.

The chain recombines TRBV20-1 with TRBJ2-1, with a possible D match to TRBD2 (5 bases). V was shortened by 3 bases and J by 2 bases, with 11 bases between the two germline ends. This CDR3 contains 14 residues. Germline lookup yields CDR1 DFQATT and CDR2 SNEGSKA (reference sequence). CDR3 sequence (DNA): TGCAGTGCTAGTTCAGCGGATACCTACAATGAGCAGTTCTTC. Translated, it gives CSASSADTYNEQFF.

This clonotype has only a few counts. The V and J genes are TRBV20-1 and TRBJ2-4; the D call may be TRBD1 or TRBD2 (5 bases each). From germline, CDR1 is DFQATT and CDR2 SNEGSKA (reference sequence). V was shortened by 1 base and J by 7 bases, with 14 bases between the two germline ends. This CDR3 comprises 14 residues. This chain's CDR3 is CSARVSGGLNIQYF. CDR3 bases: TGCAGTGCTAGAGTATCTGGGGGTCTTAACATTCAGTACTTC.